Listed here are 26 T cell receptor beta chains from one sample, sequenced in a study of control samples from healthy donors and cancer patients. Assay: immunoSEQ multiplex PCR; the TCRdb copy retains only in-frame clones and omits some. The table lists 85,000 to 90,000 clones, 85% to 90% of them singletons, with less than 2.5% in the top ten. Sequences were obtained from blood. The receptor set was obtained from a middle-aged woman in good health.

V is TRBV7-9 and J is TRBJ1-1; D perhaps matches TRBD1 (5 bases). The length of the CDR3 is 13 residues. Germline CDR1 SEHNR, CDR2 FQNEAQ (reference sequence). V gave up 10 bases and J gave up 1 base, with 13 bases separating them. This CDR3 reads CANAGWGNTEAFF. CDR3 bases: TGTGCCAACGCAGGGTGGGGGAACACTGAAGCTTTCTTT.

This chain uses TRBV24-1 with TRBJ2-1; 7 bases match TRBD2. Germline CDR1 and CDR2: KGHDR and SFDVKD. The ends lost 3 bases at V and 3 bases at J; junction bases unmatched: 13. CDR3 size: 18 residues. The CDR3 sequence: CATSDPAGEVQNYNEQFF. CDR3 nucleotides: TGTGCCACCAGTGATCCTGCGGGGGAGGTCCAAAACTACAATGAGCAGTTCTTC.

This sequence joins TRBV29-1 and TRBJ2-3; the match to TRBD2 covers 7 bases. The CDR3 runs to 16 residues. V lost 4 bases and J lost 4; bases outside the gene matches: 14. Per germline, CDR1 SQVTM and CDR2 ANQGSEA. This CDR3 reads CSVGPLPSGVSDTQYF. CDR3 coding DNA: TGCAGCGTTGGCCCCCTCCCCAGCGGGGTATCAGATACGCAGTATTTT.

The chain couples TRBV11-3 to TRBJ2-3; D is perhaps TRBD2 (7 bases). From germline, CDR1 is SGHNT and CDR2 YENEEA. Trimming pared 3 bases from V and 8 bases from J, leaving 15 bases between. The CDR3 is 14 amino acids. CDR3 residues: CASSLRGPGGTQYF. The DNA for the CDR3 is TGTGCCAGCAGCTTGCGGGGGCCGGGGGGTACGCAGTATTTT.

The rearrangement links TRBV6-5 to TRBJ2-7; a possible D gene is TRBD1 (5 bases). Per the germline V gene, CDR1 is MNHEY and CDR2 is SVGAGI. This CDR3 spans 12 amino acids. Trimming left V 6 bases short and J 5 bases short, with 11 bases between. CDR3 residues: CASRKGSHEQYF. The DNA of the CDR3 is TGTGCCAGCAGAAAGGGGTCCCACGAGCAGTACTTC.

This sequence joins TRBV15 and TRBJ2-3; TRBD2 aligns across 10 bases. Germline CDR1 and CDR2: LNHNV and YYDKDF (reference sequence). This CDR3 has 17 residues. V lost 0 bases to trimming and J lost 5 bases; unmatched junction nucleotides: 8. The CDR3 coding sequence is TGTGCCACCAGCAGAGATCGGTTAGCGGGGGGACGAGATACGCAGTATTTT. Translated: CATSRDRLAGGRDTQYF.

This chain connects TRBV19 to TRBJ1-5; D is unresolved. The V gene lost 0 bases and the J gene lost 4 bases, with 10 bases spanning the gap. The CDR3 consists of 15 residues. CDR1 LNHDA and CDR2 SQIVND come from the germline V gene (reference sequence). This CDR3 is CASSIERYRNQPQHF. The CDR3 DNA reads TGTGCCAGTAGTATAGAAAGGTATCGGAATCAGCCCCAGCATTTT.

The chain is built from TRBV18 and TRBJ2-7, with D possibly matching TRBD2 (6 bases). Germline V lookup: CDR1 KGHSH, CDR2 LQKENI. This CDR3 is built from 14 residues. V was clipped by 6 bases and J by 1 base, with 13 bases between them. CDR3 in DNA: TGTGCCAGCTCGGACGGGACTGTTTCCTACGAGCAGTACTTC. Protein sequence: CASSDGTVSYEQYF.

The gene calls are TRBV6-1 and TRBJ2-3; 10 bases match TRBD2. J gave up 3 bases and V 3 bases, and 6 bases lay outside the gene matches. The CDR3 loop spans 16 amino acids. CDR1 and CDR2 from the germline V gene are MNHNS and SASEGT. The CDR3 DNA follows: TGTGCCAGCAGTGACCTAGCGGGGGTTGGGACAGATACGCAGTATTTT. Residues: CASSDLAGVGTDTQYF.

The V gene is TRBV12-5, the J gene TRBJ1-6, with 7 bases lining up with TRBD1. The CDR3 has 17 amino acids. With V trimmed by 2 bases and J by 8 bases, 12 bases remained unmatched. CDR1 LGHNT and CDR2 FRNRAP come from the germline V gene. The chain's CDR3 is CASGLLRFRGSDSPLHF. The CDR3 DNA reads as TGTGCTAGTGGTTTGCTACGGTTCAGGGGGTCTGATTCACCCCTCCACTTT.

The rearrangement links TRBV5-6 to TRBJ2-1, with D perhaps matching TRBD1 (5 bases). The CDR3 length is 11 residues. The ends were cut back, 0 bases at V and 12 bases at J, with 7 bases in the middle. Germline V gives CDR1 SGHDT, CDR2 YYEEEE. CDR3 in amino acids: CASSLDRLQFF. Written as DNA, the CDR3 is TGTGCCAGCAGCTTGGACAGGCTGCAGTTCTTC.

This chain links TRBV29-1 with TRBJ2-3; 7 bases line up with TRBD1. The germline CDR1 and CDR2 sequences are SQVTM and ANQGSEA. V trimming: 6 bases; J trimming: 4 bases; junction bases outside the gene matches: 7. This CDR3 contains 13 residues. CDR3 in DNA: TGCAGCGTGAGAACCCAGGGGGCAGATACGCAGTATTTT. Amino acid sequence: CSVRTQGADTQYF.

V usage is TRBV20-1 and J usage is TRBJ2-7; D unresolved. This CDR3 spans 11 amino acids. Germline assignment: CDR1 DFQATT and CDR2 SNEGSKA (reference sequence). V gave up 2 bases and J gave up 6 bases, with 8 bases separating them. The CDR3 DNA is TGCAGTGCTAGATCTCCCGGCGAGCAGTACTTC. It encodes CSARSPGEQYF.

The rearrangement joins TRBV6-2 or TRBV6-3 to TRBJ1-1, with D perhaps TRBD1 (5 bases). V lost 0 bases, J lost 5 bases, and 28 bases lay in between. Per germline, CDR1 MNHEY and CDR2 SVGEGT. The CDR3 has 20 amino acids. The CDR3 DNA follows: TGTGCCAGCAGTTACTCGACCCTTGGGGGAGGGTCGTTGAGGAAGACTGAAGCTTTCTTT. The encoded protein is CASSYSTLGGGSLRKTEAFF.

The chain's CDR3 is CASSLTVSGNTIYF. As DNA, the CDR3 is TGTGCCAGCAGCCTAACCGTCTCTGGAAACACCATATATTTT. The genes are TRBV6-5 and TRBJ1-3; D unresolved. Deletions cut 6 bases from V and 0 bases from J, with 9 bases between. The CDR3 has 14 amino acids. Germline V gene data show CDR1 as MNHEY and CDR2 as SVGAGI.

This chain connects TRBV6-4 to TRBJ1-6; D ambiguous. This CDR3 is built from 14 residues. From germline, CDR1 is MRHNA and CDR2 SNTAGT. Trimming took off 6 bases at V and 2 bases at J, with 8 bases between the two ends. This CDR3 is CASRGGPYNSPLHF. The CDR3 nucleotides are TGTGCCAGCAGAGGAGGGCCCTATAATTCACCCCTCCACTTT.

This clone has just one count. The chain carries TRBV13 and TRBJ2-3; 11 positions agree with TRBD2. The J segment lost 2 bases and the V segment lost 0 bases, leaving 4 bases of the junction unmatched. The CDR3 loop spans 17 amino acids. Germline V gene lookup returns CDR1 PRHDT and CDR2 FYEKMQ (reference sequence). This CDR3 reads CASSLGGLAEHTDTQYF. DNA of the CDR3: TGTGCCAGCAGCTTAGGGGGACTAGCGGAGCACACAGATACGCAGTATTTT.

The genes are TRBV12-5 and TRBJ1-4; D is unclear. The CDR3 has 14 residues. Trimming cost V 3 bases and J 7 bases, with 12 bases left between them. CDR1 LGHNT and CDR2 FRNRAP come from the germline V gene. The CDR3 DNA reads as TGTGCTAGTGGTTTATCGGGGTATGGTGAAAAACTGTTTTTT. The encoded protein is CASGLSGYGEKLFF.

The chain couples TRBV27 to TRBJ2-7, with 7 bases aligning to TRBD2. The length of the CDR3 is 15 residues. Germline CDR1 MNHEY, CDR2 SMNVEV (reference sequence). Trimming took 3 bases from V and 2 from J; bases not matched to a gene: 7. CDR3 loop: CASSFRVAGPYEQYF. The CDR3 DNA reads as TGTGCCAGCAGTTTCAGGGTAGCGGGCCCCTACGAGCAGTACTTC.

This chain uses TRBV7-3 with TRBJ1-1; D unresolved. The V and J ends lost 5 bases and 1 base respectively, with 14 bases between them. The CDR3 has 15 amino acids. Germline CDR1 is SGHTA and CDR2 is FQGTGA. The DNA of the CDR3 is TGTGCCAGCAGCCCTCATCCGGGATGGAACACTGAAGCTTTCTTT. Residues: CASSPHPGWNTEAFF.

This clone was seen a handful of times. V gene TRBV5-1 combines with J gene TRBJ1-3, with D possibly being TRBD1 (6 bases). This CDR3 is 15 amino acids long. Between the trimmed V and J ends, which lost 2 bases and 0 bases, there was a span of 9 bases. Germline loops: CDR1 SGHRS, CDR2 YFSETQ. CDR3 DNA: TGCGCCAGCAGCTTCGACAGGCGCTCTGGAAACACCATATATTTT. This codes for CASSFDRRSGNTIYF.

The V call is TRBV3-1 (or the pseudogene TRBV3-2), the J call TRBJ1-2; D possibly corresponds to TRBD1 (6 bases). V lost 3 bases and J lost 5, with 10 bases in between. Germline CDR1 is LGHDT and CDR2 is YNNKEL (reference sequence). This CDR3 is 13 amino acids long. Here the CDR3 reads CASSHGGRYGYTF. For the CDR3, the DNA is TGTGCCAGCAGCCATGGGGGGCGTTATGGCTACACCTTC.

The chain combines TRBV7-9 with TRBJ2-3, with 12 bases lining up with TRBD2. V lost 1 base and J lost 0; bases outside the gene matches: 5. This CDR3 contains 18 residues. Germline V gene lookup returns CDR1 SEHNR and CDR2 FQNEAQ (reference sequence). The CDR3 coding sequence is TGTGCCAGCAGCTTAGGCGGGACTAGCGGGCGAAGCACAGATACGCAGTATTTT. It encodes CASSLGGTSGRSTDTQYF.

This clone was observed once. The gene calls are TRBV30 and TRBJ1-3, with D perhaps TRBD1 (5 bases). The CDR3 contains 16 residues. The V gene's germline CDR1 is GTSNPN and CDR2 SVGIG (reference sequence). V was trimmed by 3 bases and J by 0 bases, leaving 15 bases between them. The CDR3 here is CAWRGGSAYSGNTIYF. The CDR3 DNA reads TGTGCCTGGAGGGGGGGGAGCGCCTACTCTGGAAACACCATATATTTT.

About this clone itself: The sample holds other DNA sequences that translate to the same CDR3. J is TRBJ1-6 and V is TRBV3-1 (or the pseudogene TRBV3-2); 8 positions agree with TRBD1. The trim removed 2 bases at V and 7 bases at J, leaving 4 bases unmatched. The CDR3 spans 15 residues. CDR1 is LGHDT and CDR2 is YNNKEL in the germline V gene (reference sequence). The CDR3 coding sequence is TGTGCCAGCAGCCAACAAACAGGGGGGAATTCACCCCTCCACTTT. It yields the protein CASSQQTGGNSPLHF.

The rearrangement joins TRBV7-8 to TRBJ2-7; no reliable D call. The V and J ends lost 5 bases and 3 bases respectively, with 5 bases between them. CDR1 and CDR2 (germline): SGHVS, FQNEAQ. This CDR3 has 11 residues. CDR3 sequence (DNA): TGTGCCAGCAGCCCCCACTACGAGCAGTACTTC. Protein: CASSPHYEQYF.